The T cell receptor (beta chain) under discussion was sequenced for a study of T-cell memory formation after mild COVID-19. Study details: TCR clusters were mostly donor specific.

The CDR3 consists of 16 residues. With 4 bases clipped from V and 5 bases from J, the junction kept 9 bases outside the gene matches. The V gene's germline CDR1 is SGHAT and CDR2 FQNNGV. TCRdb reprocessed the 5' RACE reads via MiXCR and lists one record per CDR3 protein. Of roughly 150,000 distinct CDR3 sequences in the sample, under 30% were seen once. The sample consisted of PBMCs or a T cell subset sorted from them (not recorded which). This receptor was obtained from an adult woman who had mild COVID-19 (a few samples of this study predate the infection). Cell type and time point are not known. This rearrangement joins TRBV11-2 to TRBJ2-1; TRBD1 matches 9 bases. CDR3 loop: CASSSYRGPTHNEQFF. The CDR3 coding sequence is TGTGCCAGCAGCTCCTACAGGGGGCCCACACACAATGAGCAGTTCTTC. Drawing the rest from reference TRBV11-2 and TRBJ2-1, the complete variable domain is EAGVAQSPRYKIIEKRQSVAFWCNPISGHATLYWYQQILGQGPKLLIQFQNNGVVDDSQLPKDRFSAERLKGVDSTLKIQPAKLEDSAVYLCASSSYRGPTHNEQFFGPGTRLTVL.